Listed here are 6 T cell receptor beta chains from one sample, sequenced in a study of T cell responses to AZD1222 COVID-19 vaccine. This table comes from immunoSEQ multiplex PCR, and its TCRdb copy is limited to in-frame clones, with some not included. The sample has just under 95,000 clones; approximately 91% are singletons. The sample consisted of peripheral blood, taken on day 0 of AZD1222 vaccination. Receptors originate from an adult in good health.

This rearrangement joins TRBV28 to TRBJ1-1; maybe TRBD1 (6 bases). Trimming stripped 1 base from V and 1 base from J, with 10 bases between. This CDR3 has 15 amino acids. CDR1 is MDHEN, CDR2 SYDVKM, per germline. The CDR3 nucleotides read TGTGCCAGCAGTTTATTCGGGGGGCAGAACACTGAAGCTTTCTTT. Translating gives CASSLFGGQNTEAFF.

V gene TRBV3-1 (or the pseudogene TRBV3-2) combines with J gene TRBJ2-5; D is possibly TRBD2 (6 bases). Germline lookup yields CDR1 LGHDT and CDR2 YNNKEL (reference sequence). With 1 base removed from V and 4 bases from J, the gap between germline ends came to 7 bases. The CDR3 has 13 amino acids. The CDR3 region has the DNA TGTGCCAGCAGCCAAGCCGGGGGAGAGACCCAGTACTTC. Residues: CASSQAGGETQYF.

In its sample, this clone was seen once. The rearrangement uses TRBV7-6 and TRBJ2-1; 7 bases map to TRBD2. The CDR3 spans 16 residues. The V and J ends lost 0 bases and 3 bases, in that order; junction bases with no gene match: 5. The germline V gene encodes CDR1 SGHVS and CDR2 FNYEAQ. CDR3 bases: TGTGCCAGCAGCTTAGCGCAGACTAGCAGCTACAATGAGCAGTTCTTC. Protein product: CASSLAQTSSYNEQFF.

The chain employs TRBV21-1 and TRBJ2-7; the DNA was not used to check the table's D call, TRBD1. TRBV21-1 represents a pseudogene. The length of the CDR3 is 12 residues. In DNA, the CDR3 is TGTGCCAGCAGCGGACAACCATACGAGCAGTACTTC. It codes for CASSGQPYEQYF.

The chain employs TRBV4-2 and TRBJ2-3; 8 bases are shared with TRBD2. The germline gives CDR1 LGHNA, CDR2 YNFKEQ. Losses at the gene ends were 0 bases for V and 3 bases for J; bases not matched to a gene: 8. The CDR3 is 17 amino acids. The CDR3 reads CASSQDVQSGGTDTQYF. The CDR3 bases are TGTGCCAGCAGCCAAGATGTGCAAAGCGGGGGAACAGATACGCAGTATTTT.

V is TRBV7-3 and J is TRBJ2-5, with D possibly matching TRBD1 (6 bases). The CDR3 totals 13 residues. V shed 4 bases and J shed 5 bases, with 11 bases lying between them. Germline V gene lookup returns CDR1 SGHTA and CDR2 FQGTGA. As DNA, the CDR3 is TGTGCCAGCAGCTCCAGGGGTGGGGAGACCCAGTACTTC. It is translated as CASSSRGGETQYF.